These T cell receptor beta chains were read from a single sample in a study of preoperative IRX-2 immunotherapy in early breast cancer. Sequenced by immunoSEQ multiplex PCR; TCRdb stores in-frame clones only, minus some. The data show 7,000 to 9,000 clones, 70% to 90% seen once. Sequences were derived from tumor tissue, sampled after IRX-2 immunotherapy. The receptors stem from a human donor with breast cancer. Each CDR3 is given with its conserved first and last residue. Each record gives: clone size, V gene, J gene, D gene, CDR3 DNA, CDR3 protein. A D gene is named only where the DNA matches it firmly. Only part of the rows carry a size: once, few, many, or a class if the clone is expanded.

-	TRBV11-3	TRBJ1-5	-	TGTGCCAGCAGCTTAATCTCTCCGGATAGCAATCAGCCCCAGCATTTT	CASSLISPDSNQPQHF
-	TRBV14	TRBJ1-2	TRBD1	TGTGCCAGCAGCCAAGATTGGAGGAGGACAGGGGGCTATGGCTACACCTTC	CASSQDWRRTGGYGYTF
-	TRBV28	TRBJ1-2	TRBD1	TGTGCCAGCAGTTTATTAGGGGGCCTAGAGGGCTACACCTTC	CASSLLGGLEGYTF
-	TRBV12-2	TRBJ1-5	-	TGTGCCACCACACAGGGGACGGTTAGCAATCAGCCCCAGCATTTT	CATTQGTVSNQPQHF
once	TRBV19	TRBJ2-7	-	TGTGCCAGTAGTACCGCCCTTCATAAGCGCGAGCAGTACTTC	CASSTALHKREQYF
-	TRBV5-1	TRBJ1-1	-	TGCGCCAGCAGCCCTCAAGGAATGAACACTGAAGCTTTCTTT	CASSPQGMNTEAFF
once	TRBV29-1	TRBJ2-2	-	TGCAGCGGACACAGGAACACCGGGGAGCTGTTTTTT	CSGHRNTGELFF
-	TRBV6-8	TRBJ1-5	-	TGTGCCAGCAGTTTCGGGAGGCGCAATCAGCCCCAGCATTTT	CASSFGRRNQPQHF
-	TRBV6-8	TRBJ1-5	-	TGTGCCAGCAGTCCGGACGTAAGGCCCCAGCATTTT	CASSPDVRPQHF
medium-sized	TRBV18	TRBJ2-1	-	TGTGCCAGCTCAGTACAGGGCGGTGAGCAGTTCTTC	CASSVQGGEQFF
-	TRBV11-3	TRBJ1-3	TRBD1	TGTGCCAGCAGCCACACAGGGGGCGGAAACACCATATATTTT	CASSHTGGGNTIYF
-	TRBV29-1	TRBJ1-2	-	TGCAGCGTTGAGGCAGGGCCGTATGGCTACACCTTC	CSVEAGPYGYTF
-	TRBV2	TRBJ2-7	-	TGTGCCAGCAAAAGTACGGGGTTAGGGGACGAGCAGTACTTC	CASKSTGLGDEQYF
once	TRBV6-7	TRBJ2-3	TRBD2	TGTGCCAGCAGTGCTCCGGGACTAGCTTACACAGATACGCAGTATTTT	CASSAPGLAYTDTQYF
-	TRBV14	TRBJ1-4	TRBD1	TGTGCCAGCAGCCCCATACAGGGGCGACTAGGTGAAAAACTGTTTTTT	CASSPIQGRLGEKLFF
-	TRBV19	TRBJ1-3	TRBD1	TGTGCCAGTAGAGGGACAGGCTCTGGAAACACCATATATTTT	CASRGTGSGNTIYF
-	TRBV11-1	TRBJ1-5	TRBD1	TGTGCCAGCAGCTTAGAGGGGACAGGGGAGATCAATCAGCCCCAGCATTTT	CASSLEGTGEINQPQHF
once	TRBV7-1	TRBJ2-3	TRBD1	TGTGCCAGCAGCTTAACGGGACAGCAGCCGGAGGATACGCAGTATTTT	CASSLTGQQPEDTQYF